The source of this TCR beta chain is a study of cytomegalovirus exposure and HLA in healthy donors. Across the whole study: An early release of data contained 80 million to 85 million unique TCRs, which came from HLA-typed donors.

The ends were cut back, 3 bases at V and 2 bases at J, with 14 bases in the middle. CDR3 length: 15 residues. Germline V gene data show CDR1 as SGHVS and CDR2 as FNYEAQ. Primers: 60 Vbeta forward and 13 Jbeta reverse. Measured with immunoSEQ multiplex PCR; TCRdb has only the in-frame clones, and not every one. The table has fewer than 120,000 clones, 76% seen once. This clonotype originated in a man younger than 45 in good health and CMV-seropositive. The rearrangement joins TRBV7-6 to TRBJ2-7; D not certain. Source material: PBMCs. The CDR3: CASSFLGRSPYEQYF. The DNA of the CDR3 is TGTGCCAGCAGCTTTTTGGGCAGAAGCCCCTACGAGCAGTACTTC.